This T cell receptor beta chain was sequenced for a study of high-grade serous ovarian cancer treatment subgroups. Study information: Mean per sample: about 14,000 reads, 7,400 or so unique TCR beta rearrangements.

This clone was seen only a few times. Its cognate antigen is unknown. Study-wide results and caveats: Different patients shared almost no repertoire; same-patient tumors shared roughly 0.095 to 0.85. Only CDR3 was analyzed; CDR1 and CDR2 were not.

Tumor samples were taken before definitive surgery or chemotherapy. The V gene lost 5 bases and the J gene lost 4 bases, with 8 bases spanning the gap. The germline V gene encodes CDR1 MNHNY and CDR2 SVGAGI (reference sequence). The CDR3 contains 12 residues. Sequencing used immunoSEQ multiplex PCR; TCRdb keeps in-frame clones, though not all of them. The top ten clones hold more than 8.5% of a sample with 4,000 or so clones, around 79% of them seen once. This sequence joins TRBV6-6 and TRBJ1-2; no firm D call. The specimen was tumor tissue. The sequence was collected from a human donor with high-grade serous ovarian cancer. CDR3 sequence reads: CASSISAYGYTF. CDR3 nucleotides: TGTGCCAGCAGTATTTCGGCCTATGGCTACACCTTC.